This T cell receptor (beta chain) emerged from a study of cytomegalovirus exposure and HLA in healthy donors. Regarding the study as a whole: TCR beta V segments were, for the most part, productive about 87% or about 30% of the time in an earlier analysis. It was reported that TCR beta sequences correctly inferred the HLA-A and HLA-B alleles for most subjects.

Trimming took off 0 bases at V and 3 bases at J, with 9 bases between the two ends. Germline-derived CDR1 and CDR2 are SGHAT and FQNNGV. This CDR3 has 15 residues. All donors participated as healthy donors of bone marrow. With regard to this clone: What it recognizes is unknown.

PCR primers comprised 60 Vbeta and 13 Jbeta primers. Study processing details: About 11 million of 80 million or so unique TCR beta chains were shared, per a later count. Repertoires were generated with immunoSEQ multiplex PCR, while TCRdb's copy carries only in-frame clones and drops some. D and trimming were read from the DNA, whereas the V and J calls and clone size are those reported in that table. Of about 150,000 clones listed, over 60% are singletons. The sequence was collected from a male donor in good health and CMV-seronegative. The chain uses TRBV11-2 and TRBJ2-1, with a possible D match to TRBD2 (6 bases). Material for sequencing was PBMCs. This CDR3 reads CASSLEAGYYNEQFF. CDR3 DNA: TGTGCCAGCAGCTTAGAAGCGGGCTACTACAATGAGCAGTTCTTC.